The present T cell receptor beta chain was sequenced within a study of response to subunit inactivated influenza vaccine. TCRdb reprocessed the RT-PCR reads with MiXCR, giving one entry per CDR3 protein. The table lists 500,000 to 600,000 distinct CDR3 sequences, approximately 16% of them singletons. There are a few counts of this clonotype. Germline V lookup: CDR1 LNHNV, CDR2 YYDKDF (reference sequence). V was clipped by 5 bases and J by 5 bases, with 10 bases between them. The CDR3 contains 13 residues. The source of this sequence is a man aged 45 to 75 who received an inactivated influenza vaccine. The material was CD4+ T cells sorted from PBMCs, obtained around 25 months after vaccination. The chain has TRBV15 and TRBJ1-5; D is unresolved. Here the CDR3 reads CATSRRWDQPQHF. In DNA, the CDR3 is TGTGCCACCAGCCGGAGGTGGGATCAGCCCCAGCATTTT. Drawing the rest from reference TRBV15 and TRBJ1-5, the complete variable domain is DAMVIQNPRYQVTQFGKPVTLSCSQTLNHNVMYWYQQKSSQAPKLLFHYYDKDFNNEADTPDNFQSRRPNTSFCFLDIRSPGLGDTAMYLCATSRRWDQPQHFGDGTRLSIL.